This TCR beta chain was sequenced during a study of T cell responses to AZD1222 COVID-19 vaccine. On the study more broadly: The analysis combined second doses at about 4 or about 12 weeks.

Clones were read by immunoSEQ multiplex PCR, and TCRdb kept only the in-frame ones, dropping some. The repertoire holds 95,000 to 110,000 clones, about 93% seen once, with about 5% in the top ten. Germline V gives CDR1 SGHTS, CDR2 YDEGEE. CDR3 length: 13 residues. Trimming took 5 bases from V and 8 from J; bases not matched to a gene: 5. The input for sequencing was peripheral blood, taken on day 0 of AZD1222 vaccination. This chain uses TRBV5-8 with TRBJ2-1; 9 positions agree with TRBD1. The sequence derives from an adult in good health. CDR3 protein: CASRRTGEDEQFF. The CDR3 nucleotides read TGTGCCAGCAGACGGACAGGGGAGGATGAGCAGTTCTTC.